The T cell receptor beta chain under discussion was sequenced for a study of shared clonotypes between healthy human individuals. General observations from the study: The researchers took only blood, and tissue repertoires probably look different. Limited genetic and exposure-history diversity came from having few donors.

V was clipped by 1 base and J by 5 bases, with 12 bases between them. The CDR3 consists of 13 residues. CDR1 and CDR2 from the germline V gene are GTSNPN and SVGIG (reference sequence). About this clone itself: Antigen specificity is unknown.

Every subset had its genomic DNA shared out evenly among several immunoSEQ plates. Assay: immunoSEQ multiplex PCR; the TCRdb copy retains only in-frame clones and omits some. Here the sample spans about 490,000 clones, roughly 80% being singletons. This clonotype originated in a woman aged 40 to 50 in good health. Some clones in this sample may be carry-over from other donors' samples. The rearrangement links TRBV30 to TRBJ2-7, with D uncertain. Sequencing was performed on PBMCs. CDR3: CAWSGDRAHEQYF. The CDR3 nucleotides read TGTGCCTGGAGTGGAGACCGGGCCCACGAGCAGTACTTC.